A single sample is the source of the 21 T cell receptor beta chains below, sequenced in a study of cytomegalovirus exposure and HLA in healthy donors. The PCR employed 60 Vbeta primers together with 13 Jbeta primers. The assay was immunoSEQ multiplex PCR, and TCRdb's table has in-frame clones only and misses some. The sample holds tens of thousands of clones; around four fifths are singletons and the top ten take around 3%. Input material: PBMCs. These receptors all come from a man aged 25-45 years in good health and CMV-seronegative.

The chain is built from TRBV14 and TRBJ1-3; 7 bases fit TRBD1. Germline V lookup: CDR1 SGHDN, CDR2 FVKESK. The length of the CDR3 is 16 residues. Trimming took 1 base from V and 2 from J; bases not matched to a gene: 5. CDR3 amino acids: CASSQAGGITGNTIYF. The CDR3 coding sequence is TGTGCCAGCAGCCAAGCAGGGGGAATAACTGGAAACACCATATATTTT.

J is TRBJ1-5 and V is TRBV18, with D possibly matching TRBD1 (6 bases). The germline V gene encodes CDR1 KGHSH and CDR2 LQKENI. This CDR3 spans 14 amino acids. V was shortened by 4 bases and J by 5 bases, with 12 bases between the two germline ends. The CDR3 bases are TGTGCCAGCTCACTCCAGGGGACCGATCAGCCCCAGCATTTT. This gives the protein CASSLQGTDQPQHF.

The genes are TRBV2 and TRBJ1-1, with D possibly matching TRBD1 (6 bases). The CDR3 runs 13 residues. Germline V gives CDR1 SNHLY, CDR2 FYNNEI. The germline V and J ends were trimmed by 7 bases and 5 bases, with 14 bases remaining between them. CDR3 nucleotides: TGTGCCAGCACCGACCAGGGGAGAACTGAAGCTTTCTTT. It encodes CASTDQGRTEAFF.

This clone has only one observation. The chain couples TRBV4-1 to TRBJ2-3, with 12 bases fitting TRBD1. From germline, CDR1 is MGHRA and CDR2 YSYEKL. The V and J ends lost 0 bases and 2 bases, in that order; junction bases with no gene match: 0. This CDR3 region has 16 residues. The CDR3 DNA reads TGCGCCAGCAGCCAAGAGGGACAGGGGGCCACAGATACGCAGTATTTT. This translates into CASSQEGQGATDTQYF.

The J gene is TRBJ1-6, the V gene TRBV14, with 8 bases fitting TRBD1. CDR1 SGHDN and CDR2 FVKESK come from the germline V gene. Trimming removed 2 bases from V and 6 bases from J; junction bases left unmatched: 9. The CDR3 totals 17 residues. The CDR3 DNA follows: TGTGCCAGCAGCCAACACAACGAACAGGGGGTTAATTCACCCCTCCACTTT. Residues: CASSQHNEQGVNSPLHF.

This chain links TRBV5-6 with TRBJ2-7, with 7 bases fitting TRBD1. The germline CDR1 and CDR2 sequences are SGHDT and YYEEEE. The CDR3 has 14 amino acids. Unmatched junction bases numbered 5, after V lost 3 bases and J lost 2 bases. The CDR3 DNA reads TGTGCCAGCAGCTCCGGGGACAGAGCCTACGAGCAGTACTTC. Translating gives CASSSGDRAYEQYF.

The CDR3 bases are TGTGCCAGCATTCTAATGACAGATGAAGCTTTCTTT. Translation gives CASILMTDEAFF. The chain carries TRBV6-1 and TRBJ1-1, with a weak D call TRBD1 (5 bases). The V end was cut by 7 bases, the J end by 7 bases, with 13 bases between. Germline CDR1 is MNHNS and CDR2 is SASEGT. The CDR3 loop spans 12 amino acids.

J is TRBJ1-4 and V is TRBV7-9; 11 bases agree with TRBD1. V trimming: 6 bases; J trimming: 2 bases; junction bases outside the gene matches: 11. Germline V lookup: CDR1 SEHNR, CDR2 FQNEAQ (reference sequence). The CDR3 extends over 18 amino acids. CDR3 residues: CASRLGQGDDLTNEKLFF. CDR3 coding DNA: TGTGCCAGCAGGTTGGGACAGGGGGATGACCTCACTAATGAAAAACTGTTTTTT.

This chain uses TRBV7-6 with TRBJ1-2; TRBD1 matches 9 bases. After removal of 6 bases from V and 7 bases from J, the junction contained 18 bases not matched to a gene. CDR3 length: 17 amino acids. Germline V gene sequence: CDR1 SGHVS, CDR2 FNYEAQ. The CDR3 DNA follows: TGTGCCAGCAGTTTTTACGCCTCTGTACAGGGGGCCGGTGGCTACACCTTC. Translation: CASSFYASVQGAGGYTF. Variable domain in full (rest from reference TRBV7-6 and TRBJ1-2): GAGVSQSPRYKVTKRGQDVALRCDPISGHVSLYWYRQALGQGPEFLTYFNYEAQQDKSGLPNDRFSAERPEGSISTLTIQRTEQRDSAMYRCASSFYASVQGAGGYTFGSGTRLTVV.

This CDR3 is CASSLRDGQGSGNTIYF. CDR3 DNA sequence: TGTGCCAGCAGCCTACGCGACGGACAGGGATCGGGAAACACCATATATTTT. The gene calls are TRBV4-2 and TRBJ1-3, with TRBD1 matching over 8 bases. The V gene end was trimmed by 4 bases and the J gene end by 4 bases; junction bases not matched to a gene: 12. The CDR3 runs to 17 residues. The V gene's germline CDR1 is LGHNA and CDR2 YNFKEQ.

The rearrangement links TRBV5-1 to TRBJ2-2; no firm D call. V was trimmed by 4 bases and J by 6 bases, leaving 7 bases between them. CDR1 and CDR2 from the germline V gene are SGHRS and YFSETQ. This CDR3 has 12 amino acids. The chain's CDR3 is CASSRVAGELFF. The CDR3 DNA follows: TGCGCCAGCAGCCGGGTAGCCGGGGAGCTGTTTTTT.

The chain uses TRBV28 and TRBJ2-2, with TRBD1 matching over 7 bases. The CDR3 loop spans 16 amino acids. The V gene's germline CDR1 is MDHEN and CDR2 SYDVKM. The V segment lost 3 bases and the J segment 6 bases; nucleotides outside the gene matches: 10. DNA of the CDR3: TGTGCCAGCAGTTTGTGGGACAGAGGGCTTCCCGGGGAGCTGTTTTTT. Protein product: CASSLWDRGLPGELFF.

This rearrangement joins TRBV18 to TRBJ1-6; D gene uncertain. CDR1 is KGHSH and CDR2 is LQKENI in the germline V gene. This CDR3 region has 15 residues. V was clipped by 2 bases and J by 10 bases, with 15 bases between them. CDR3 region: CASSPEAGLGSPLHF. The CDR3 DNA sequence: TGTGCCAGCTCACCAGAGGCGGGCTTAGGATCACCCCTCCACTTT.

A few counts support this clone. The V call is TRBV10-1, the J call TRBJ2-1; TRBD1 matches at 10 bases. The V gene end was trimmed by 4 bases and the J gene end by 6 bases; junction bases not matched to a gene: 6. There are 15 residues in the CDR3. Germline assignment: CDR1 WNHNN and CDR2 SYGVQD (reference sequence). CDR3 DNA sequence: TGCGCCAGCAGTGCCGGGACAGGGGTTGCCAATGAGCAGTTCTTC. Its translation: CASSAGTGVANEQFF.

The CDR3 spells CASSSGNSPLHF. As DNA, the CDR3 is TGTGCCAGCAGTTCAGGGAATTCACCCCTCCACTTT. V is TRBV28 and J is TRBJ1-6; TRBD1 might be the D (5 bases). From germline, CDR1 is MDHEN and CDR2 SYDVKM. The CDR3 sequence is 12 residues long. The V and J ends lost 4 bases and 7 bases respectively, with 5 bases between them.

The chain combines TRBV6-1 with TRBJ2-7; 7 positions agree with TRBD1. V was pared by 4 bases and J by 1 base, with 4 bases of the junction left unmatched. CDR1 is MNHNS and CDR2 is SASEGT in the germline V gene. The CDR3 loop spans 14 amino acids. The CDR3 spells CASSAQGLSYEQYF. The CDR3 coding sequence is TGTGCCAGCAGTGCACAGGGGCTTTCCTACGAGCAGTACTTC.

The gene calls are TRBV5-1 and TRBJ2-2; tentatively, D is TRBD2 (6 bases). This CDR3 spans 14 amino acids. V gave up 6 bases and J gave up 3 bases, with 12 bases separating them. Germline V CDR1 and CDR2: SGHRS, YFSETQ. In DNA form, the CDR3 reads TGCGCCAGCATTAGGGACTCCCACACCGGGGAGCTGTTTTTT. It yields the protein CASIRDSHTGELFF.

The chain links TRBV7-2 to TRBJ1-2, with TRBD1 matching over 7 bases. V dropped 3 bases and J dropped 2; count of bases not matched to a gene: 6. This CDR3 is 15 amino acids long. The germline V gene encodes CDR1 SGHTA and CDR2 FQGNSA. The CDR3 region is CASSFTGTDNYGYTF. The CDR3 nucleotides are TGTGCCAGCAGCTTCACCGGGACAGACAACTATGGCTACACCTTC. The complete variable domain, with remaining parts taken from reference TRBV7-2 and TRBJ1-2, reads GAGVSQSPSNKVTEKGKDVELRCDPISGHTALYWYRQSLGQGLEFLIYFQGNSAPDKSGLPSDRFSAERTGGSVSTLTIQRTQQEDSAVYLCASSFTGTDNYGYTFGSGTRLTVV.

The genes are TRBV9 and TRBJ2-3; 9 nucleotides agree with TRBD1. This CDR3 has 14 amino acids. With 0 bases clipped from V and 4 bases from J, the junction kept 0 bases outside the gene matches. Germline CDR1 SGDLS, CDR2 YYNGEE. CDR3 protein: CASSVDRGPDTQYF. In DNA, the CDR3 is TGTGCCAGCAGCGTAGACAGGGGGCCAGATACGCAGTATTTT. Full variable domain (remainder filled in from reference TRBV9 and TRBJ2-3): DSGVTQTPKHLITATGQRVTLRCSPRSGDLSVYWYQQSLDQGLQFLIQYYNGEERAKGNILERFSAQQFPDLHSELNLSSLELGDSALYFCASSVDRGPDTQYFGPGTRLTVL.

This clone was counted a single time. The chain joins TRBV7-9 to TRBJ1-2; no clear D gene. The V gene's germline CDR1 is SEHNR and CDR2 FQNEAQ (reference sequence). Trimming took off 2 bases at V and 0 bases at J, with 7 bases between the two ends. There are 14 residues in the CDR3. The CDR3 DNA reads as TGTGCCAGCAGCTTACCAGGCACTAACTATGGCTACACCTTC. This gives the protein CASSLPGTNYGYTF.

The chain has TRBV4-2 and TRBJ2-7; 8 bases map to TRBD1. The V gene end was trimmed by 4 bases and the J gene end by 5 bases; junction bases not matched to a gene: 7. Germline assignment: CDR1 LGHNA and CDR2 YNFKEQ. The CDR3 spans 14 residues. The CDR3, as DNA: TGTGCCAGCAGCCTGGACAGGGAAAAGAACGAGCAGTACTTC. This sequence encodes CASSLDREKNEQYF.